This is a list of T cell receptor beta chains from one sample in a study of cytomegalovirus exposure and HLA in healthy donors. The method was immunoSEQ multiplex PCR; TCRdb's version includes in-frame clones alone and lacks a portion of them. Altogether about 100,000 clones are present, over 75% being singletons, with the ten largest covering roughly 5.4%. Sequencing was carried out using PBMCs. All receptors come from a woman aged 18-29 years in good health and CMV-seropositive. Each CDR3 is given with its conserved first and last residue. A D gene is named only where the DNA matches it firmly. Size is omitted from some rows. Given values are once, few, many or a class for expanded clones.

>TRBV7-9|NA|TRBJ2-1|TRBD2
TGTGCCAGCAGCCAAGCGGGAGGGCCGGTCAATGAGCAGTTCTTC
CASSQAGGPVNEQFF
>TRBV6-5|NA|TRBJ2-5|NA
TGTGCCAGCAGTTCCCTCGGGAAACAAGAGACCCAGTACTTC
CASSSLGKQETQYF
>TRBV6-5|NA|TRBJ1-1|TRBD1
TGTGCCAGCAGTTACTTGACAGGGAGTGAAGCTTTCTTT
CASSYLTGSEAFF
>TRBV2|NA|TRBJ2-1|NA
TGTGCCAGCAGTGTATCCGAGCCGTCCTCCTACAATGAGCAGTTCTTC
CASSVSEPSSYNEQFF
>TRBV9|NA|TRBJ1-4|TRBD1
TGTGCCAGCAGCGTGGGACAGGGGTCAGAAAAACTGTTTTTT
CASSVGQGSEKLFF
>TRBV28|NA|TRBJ2-3|NA
TGTGCCAGCAGTTTTGGAGGACTGGGGATGGATACGCAGTATTTT
CASSFGGLGMDTQYF
>TRBV10-3|once|TRBJ2-1|TRBD2
TGTGCCATCAGTGAGACGCAACTAGCGGGAGTGTCCAATGAGCAGTTCTTC
CAISETQLAGVSNEQFF
>TRBV5-1|NA|TRBJ1-4|NA
TGCGCCAGCAGCTTCGCTCGGGGGGGTGAAAAACTGTTTTTT
CASSFARGGEKLFF
>TRBV27|NA|TRBJ2-1|TRBD2
TGTGCCAGCAGTTTGTCAGCGGGAGATACCTACAATGAGCAGTTCTTC
CASSLSAGDTYNEQFF
>TRBV2|NA|TRBJ2-7|TRBD2
TGTGCCAGCGCCTACGACGGGGGGGGATACTACGAGCAGTACTTC
CASAYDGGGYYEQYF
>TRBV9|NA|TRBJ2-5|NA
TGTGCCAGCAGCGTATGGGGGCCGGATCAAGAGACCCAGTACTTC
CASSVWGPDQETQYF
>TRBV28|NA|TRBJ2-2|NA
TGTGCCAGCAGTTTTCTCGACTCCTGGGGGGCCGGGGAGCTGTTTTTT
CASSFLDSWGAGELFF
>TRBV21-1|NA|TRBJ2-1|NA
TGTGCCAGGGAAGCGGACAGGGATTTTTTGAATGAGCAGTTCTTC
CAREADRDFLNEQFF
>TRBV5-8|NA|TRBJ2-2|NA
TGTGCCAGCAGCCTACTTGAGACCGGGGAGCTGTTTTTT
CASSLLETGELFF
>TRBV4-1|NA|TRBJ2-2|TRBD2
TGCGCCAGCAGACAAACCGGGACTAGCGGGAGGGCCTCCGGGGAGCTGTTTTTT
CASRQTGTSGRASGELFF
>TRBV28|NA|TRBJ1-1|NA
TGTGCCAGCAGCCGAGGGGGCACTGAAGCTTTCTTT
CASSRGGTEAFF
>TRBV7-9|once|TRBJ1-1|NA
TGTGCCAGCAGCGGGGGGGCGGGAAACACTGAAGCTTTCTTT
CASSGGAGNTEAFF
>TRBV6-1|once|TRBJ2-7|NA
TGTGCCAGCAACCTCGGGACAACATTATACGAGCAGTACTTC
CASNLGTTLYEQYF
>TRBV9|few|TRBJ2-3|NA
TGTGCCAGCAGCGTAGGCGCGGGAAGAGATACGCAGTATTTT
CASSVGAGRDTQYF
>TRBV10-3|NA|TRBJ2-3|TRBD1
TGTGCCATCAGGGGGACAGAGCCCGATACGCAGTATTTT
CAIRGTEPDTQYF
>TRBV7-9|NA|TRBJ1-4|NA
TGTGCCAGCAGCTTAGATGGGGGAGGTGAAAAACTGTTTTTT
CASSLDGGGEKLFF
>TRBV13|NA|TRBJ2-1|TRBD2
TGTGCCAGCAGCTCCTCGGACGCCGGGGGGTCCCAGCAGTTCTTC
CASSSSDAGGSQQFF
>TRBV2|once|TRBJ1-2|NA
TGTGCCAGCAGTGAAGCAACAGTTAACTATGGCTACACCTTC
CASSEATVNYGYTF
>TRBV11-2|NA|TRBJ1-2|TRBD1
TGTGCCAGCAGGGCCGAGACAGGGGGAGAGGGCTACACCTTC
CASRAETGGEGYTF
>TRBV2|NA|TRBJ1-3|NA
TGTGCCAGCAGTGACGGGGGGCCCACTGGAAACACCATATATTTT
CASSDGGPTGNTIYF
>TRBV27|NA|TRBJ1-5|NA
TGTGCCACCAGGGGACATGATGGCAATCAGCCCCAGCATTTT
CATRGHDGNQPQHF
>TRBV4-1|NA|TRBJ2-3|TRBD2
TGCGCCAGCAGCCAGCCGGGACTAGCGGGAAGAGGAAGCACAGATACGCAGTATTTT
CASSQPGLAGRGSTDTQYF
>TRBV19|NA|TRBJ2-5|TRBD1
TGTGCCAGTGGACAGGGGGCGGAGACCCAGTACTTC
CASGQGAETQYF
>TRBV7-6|NA|TRBJ1-1|NA
TGTGCCAGCAGCTGGGGGGACACTGAAGCTTTCTTT
CASSWGDTEAFF
>TRBV4-2|NA|TRBJ2-1|NA
TGTGCCAGCAGCCAAGAAAGGGGGGAGCAGTTCTTC
CASSQERGEQFF
>TRBV15|NA|TRBJ1-6|NA
TGTGCCACCAGCAGAGCCCCGACAGATAATTCACCCCTCCACTTT
CATSRAPTDNSPLHF
>TRBV19|NA|TRBJ1-2|NA
TGTGCCAGTAGTATTTCCGCGTCGGGAGGCTACACCTTC
CASSISASGGYTF
>TRBV30|NA|TRBJ2-7|TRBD1
TGTGCCTGGAGTGTTGGGACAGGGGGCTCCTACGAGCAGTACTTC
CAWSVGTGGSYEQYF
>TRBV28|NA|TRBJ1-5|NA
TGTGCCAGTCAGCGGGGCAATCAGCCCCAGCATTTT
CASQRGNQPQHF
>TRBV28|NA|TRBJ2-3|NA
TGTGCCAGCAGTTCTACAGGATCGCCTAGCACAGATACGCAGTATTTT
CASSSTGSPSTDTQYF
>TRBV21-1|NA|TRBJ2-3|NA
TGTGCCAGCAGGCGGGGCAGGGGGTGGACAGATACGCAGTATTTT
CASRRGRGWTDTQYF
>TRBV4-1|NA|TRBJ2-7|TRBD1
TGCGCCAGCAGCCACCCGCCTCGACAGGGCGGAGTTATCGAGCAGTACTTC
CASSHPPRQGGVIEQYF
>TRBV6-5|NA|TRBJ2-1|TRBD2
TGTGCCAGCAGTTACGGGCGGGGGGAGCAGTTCTTC
CASSYGRGEQFF
>TRBV28|NA|TRBJ2-7|NA
TGTGCCAGTACCCGGGGGAGCCTGGGGCAGTACTTC
CASTRGSLGQYF
>TRBV2|NA|TRBJ2-1|TRBD2
TGTGCCAGCAGTGGACTAGCGGGAGACTCCTTCTTC
CASSGLAGDSFF
>TRBV30|NA|TRBJ2-7|NA
TGTGCCTGGAGTGACCCGAAGGACAGCTACGAGCAGTACTTC
CAWSDPKDSYEQYF
>TRBV2|NA|TRBJ2-1|TRBD1
TGTGCCAGCAGCTTCCCGGGACAGGGGGCAGAGGAGCAGTTCTTC
CASSFPGQGAEEQFF
>TRBV5-4|NA|TRBJ1-5|NA
TGTGCCAGCAGCTTGTTTGGGGCTGGTCAGCCCCAGCATTTT
CASSLFGAGQPQHF
>TRBV18|NA|TRBJ2-5|NA
TGTGCCAGCTCACCTCCCCGGGCCACGGAGGGGGAGACCCAGTACTTC
CASSPPRATEGETQYF
>TRBV6-5|NA|TRBJ2-7|TRBD1
TGTGCCAGCAGCCTCCCCGGGGGACAGGGCTACGAGCAGTACTTC
CASSLPGGQGYEQYF
>TRBV5-6|NA|TRBJ1-6|TRBD1
TGTGCCAGCAGCTTGTCTGACAGGGCGAATTCACCCCTCCACTTT
CASSLSDRANSPLHF
>TRBV27|NA|TRBJ2-7|NA
TGTGCCAGCAGTTTCGCAGGGACAAGGCACTACGAGCAGTACTTC
CASSFAGTRHYEQYF
>TRBV6-1|NA|TRBJ1-1|TRBD1
TGTGCCAGCAGACCTGGGGGGACAGGGAACACTGAAGCTTTCTTT
CASRPGGTGNTEAFF
>TRBV7-9|few|TRBJ2-6|TRBD1
TGTGCCAGCAGCCCCTGGACAGGGGGCTCTGGGGCCAACGTCCTGACTTTC
CASSPWTGGSGANVLTF
>TRBV29-1|once|TRBJ1-1|TRBD1
TGCAGCGTTGGGACAGGTACGAACACTGAAGCTTTCTTT
CSVGTGTNTEAFF
>TRBV30|NA|TRBJ2-1|NA
TGTGCCTGGAGTGTAGAGCGGGCCATAGAAAATGAGCAGTTCTTC
CAWSVERAIENEQFF
>TRBV6-5|NA|TRBJ1-2|NA
TGTGCCAGCAGTTCCACGACCCCGGGTCGAGGCTACACCTTC
CASSSTTPGRGYTF
>TRBV19|NA|TRBJ2-1|TRBD2
TGTGCCAGTAGTATAGGCGGCGGGACTAGCGGGAGCTATGAGCAGTTCTTC
CASSIGGGTSGSYEQFF
>TRBV10-2|NA|TRBJ2-5|NA
TGCGCCAGCAGTGACGGCGGCTACCAAGAGACCCAGTACTTC
CASSDGGYQETQYF